These 9 T cell receptor beta chains came from one sample sequenced in a study of blood T cell repertoires in COVID-19. Assay: immunoSEQ multiplex PCR; the TCRdb copy retains only in-frame clones and omits some. The data contain over 150,000 clones, approximately 86% of them singletons. The sample taken for sequencing was PBMCs or T cells enriched from blood (not recorded which). The source of these receptors is a woman aged 25 to 39 who had recovered from COVID-19.

CDR3 region: CASSFGGVSYNEQFF. Written as DNA, the CDR3 is TGTGCCAGCAGCTTCGGCGGGGTCTCCTACAATGAGCAGTTCTTC. The chain joins TRBV5-5 to TRBJ2-1; the D gene is possibly TRBD2 (6 bases). Germline CDR1 SGHKS, CDR2 YYEKEE (reference sequence). V was cut by 2 bases and J by 0 bases, with 9 bases left in between. CDR3 length equals 15 residues.

This rearrangement joins TRBV7-2 to TRBJ1-1; D is unclear. Trimming removed 3 bases at V and 8 bases at J, with 13 bases between. CDR1 and CDR2 (germline): SGHTA, FQGNSA. This CDR3 comprises 13 residues. The CDR3 bases are TGTGCCAGCAGCTTCGGTTCTGCCCCCGAAGCTTTCTTT. Its protein is CASSFGSAPEAFF.

The chain carries TRBV6-1 and TRBJ1-1; 8 bases map to TRBD1. J was trimmed by 0 bases and V by 6 bases; bases with no gene match: 9. Germline V gene lookup returns CDR1 MNHNS and CDR2 SASEGT. The length of the CDR3 is 16 residues. CDR3 in amino acids: CASSELPGQVNTEAFF. CDR3 in DNA: TGTGCCAGCAGCGAACTACCGGGACAGGTGAACACTGAAGCTTTCTTT.

CDR3 nucleotides: TGCGCCAGCAGTTACAGGAACGTCTCATCCAATTCACCCCTCCACTTT. It codes for CASSYRNVSSNSPLHF. The chain links TRBV5-1 to TRBJ1-6; D is perhaps TRBD1 (5 bases). Trimming shortened V by 5 bases and J by 7 bases, and 19 bases separated the two germline ends. The CDR3 has 16 residues. In germline, CDR1 is SGHRS, CDR2 YFSETQ.

The chain has TRBV7-9 and TRBJ2-7; tentative D call: TRBD1 (6 bases). The CDR3 covers 14 residues. V shed 5 bases and J shed 2 bases, with 13 bases lying between them. Germline loops: CDR1 SEHNR, CDR2 FQNEAQ (reference sequence). CDR3 residues: CASSKGQPAYEQYF. DNA of the CDR3: TGTGCCAGCAGCAAGGGACAACCCGCCTACGAGCAGTACTTC.

Notes on this clone: In the same sample, other DNA sequences code for this CDR3. The rearrangement joins TRBV2 to TRBJ1-1; D unresolved. Trimming left V 6 bases short and J 0 bases short, with 8 bases between. Germline V gene lookup returns CDR1 SNHLY and CDR2 FYNNEI. The CDR3 contains 13 residues. CDR3 in amino acids: CASRREMNTEAFF. The CDR3 DNA reads as TGTGCCAGCAGGAGGGAAATGAACACTGAAGCTTTCTTT.

This chain joins TRBV24-1 and TRBJ2-1; TRBD2 aligns across 7 bases. After removal of 1 base from V and 4 bases from J, the junction contained 3 bases not matched to a gene. Germline assignment: CDR1 KGHDR and CDR2 SFDVKD. The CDR3 contains 15 residues. The CDR3 bases are TGTGCCACCAGTGATTTCAGCGGGGATTACAATGAGCAGTTCTTC. Translating gives CATSDFSGDYNEQFF.

This clone was seen only once. The chain uses TRBV11-3 and TRBJ2-7; TRBD1 might be the D (5 bases). The CDR3 runs 15 residues. Per germline, CDR1 SGHNT and CDR2 YENEEA. Trimming removed 6 bases from V and 3 bases from J, with 18 bases in between. CDR3 sequence reads: CASSQGPRAYYEQYF. DNA for the CDR3: TGTGCCAGCAGTCAGGGCCCGCGCGCCTACTACGAGCAGTACTTC.

The J gene is TRBJ1-4, the V gene TRBV15; 7 bases match TRBD1. Germline loops: CDR1 LNHNV, CDR2 YYDKDF (reference sequence). This CDR3 has 14 residues. Trimming cost V 0 bases and J 8 bases; bases outside gene matches: 3. CDR3 DNA: TGTGCCACCAGCAGAGAAACAGGGGAAGAAAAACTGTTTTTT. Translating it yields CATSRETGEEKLFF.